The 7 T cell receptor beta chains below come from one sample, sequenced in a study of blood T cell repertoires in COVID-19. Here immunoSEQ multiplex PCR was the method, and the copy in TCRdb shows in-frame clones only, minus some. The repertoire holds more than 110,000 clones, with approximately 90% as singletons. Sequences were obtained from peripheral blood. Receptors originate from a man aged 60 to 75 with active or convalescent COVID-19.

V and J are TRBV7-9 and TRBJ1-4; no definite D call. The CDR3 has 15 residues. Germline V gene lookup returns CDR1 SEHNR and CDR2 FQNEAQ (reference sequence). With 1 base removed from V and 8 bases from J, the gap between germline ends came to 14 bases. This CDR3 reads CASSLGTSGFEKLFF. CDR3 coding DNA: TGTGCCAGCAGCTTAGGGACTTCGGGTTTCGAAAAACTGTTTTTT.

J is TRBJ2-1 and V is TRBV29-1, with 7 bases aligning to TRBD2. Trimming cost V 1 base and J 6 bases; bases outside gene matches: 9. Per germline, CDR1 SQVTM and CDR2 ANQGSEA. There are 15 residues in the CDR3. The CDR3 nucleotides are TGCAGCGTTGAAGCATGGACTAGAATATCCAATGAGCAGTTCTTC. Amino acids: CSVEAWTRISNEQFF.

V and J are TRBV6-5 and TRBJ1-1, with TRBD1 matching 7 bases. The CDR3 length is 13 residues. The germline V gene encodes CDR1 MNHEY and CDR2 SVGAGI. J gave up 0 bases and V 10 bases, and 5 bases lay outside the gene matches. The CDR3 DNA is TGTGCCACCACAGGGGTGGTGAACACTGAAGCTTTCTTT. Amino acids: CATTGVVNTEAFF.

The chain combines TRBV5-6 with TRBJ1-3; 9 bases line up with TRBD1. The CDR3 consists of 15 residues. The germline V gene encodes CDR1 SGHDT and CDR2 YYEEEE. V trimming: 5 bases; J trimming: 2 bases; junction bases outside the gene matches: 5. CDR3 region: CASSPGTGPGNTIYF. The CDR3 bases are TGTGCCAGCAGTCCCGGGACAGGGCCTGGAAACACCATATATTTT.

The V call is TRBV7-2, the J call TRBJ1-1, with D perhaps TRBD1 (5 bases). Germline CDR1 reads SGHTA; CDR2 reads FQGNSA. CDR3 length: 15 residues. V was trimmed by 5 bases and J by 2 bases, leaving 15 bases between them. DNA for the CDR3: TGTGCCAGCAGCGTTCGGGACTCCAGAAACACTGAAGCTTTCTTT. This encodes CASSVRDSRNTEAFF.

CDR3 nucleotides: TGCGCCAGCAGCCCGCGGAGGGCCCCGGTGTCACCCCTCCACTTT. Its translation is CASSPRRAPVSPLHF. This rearrangement joins TRBV4-3 to TRBJ1-6; D remains ambiguous. CDR3 length: 15 residues. Looked up from germline, CDR1 is LGHNA and CDR2 is YSLEER. Trimming took off 4 bases at V and 10 bases at J, with 17 bases between the two ends.

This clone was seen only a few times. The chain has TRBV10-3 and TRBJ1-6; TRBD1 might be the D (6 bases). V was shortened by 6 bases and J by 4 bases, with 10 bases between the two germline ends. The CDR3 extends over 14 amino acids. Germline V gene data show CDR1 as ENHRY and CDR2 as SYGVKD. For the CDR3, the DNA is TGTGCCATCAGACGGACAGAATATAATTCACCCCTCCACTTT. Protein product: CAIRRTEYNSPLHF.